The 19 T cell receptor beta chains in this list originate from one sample, sequenced in a study of technical replicates of blood from a few donors. Here immunoSEQ multiplex PCR was the method, and the copy in TCRdb shows in-frame clones only, minus some. The table includes about 100,000 clones, approximately 96% detected once. The specimen sequenced was T cells isolated from PBMCs. These receptors came from a human donor in good health.

The rearrangement joins TRBV14 to TRBJ2-7; perhaps TRBD2 as D (5 bases). From germline, CDR1 is SGHDN and CDR2 FVKESK. V lost 0 bases to trimming and J lost 1 base, with 10 bases between them. The length of the CDR3 is 15 residues. CDR3 protein: CASSQDLVASYEQYF. The DNA of the CDR3 is TGTGCCAGCAGCCAAGATTTGGTAGCGTCCTACGAGCAGTACTTC.

The rearrangement joins TRBV9 to TRBJ2-3; possibly TRBD2 for D (5 bases). The CDR3 loop spans 15 amino acids. V was trimmed by 1 base and J by 4 bases, leaving 13 bases between them. Germline V gives CDR1 SGDLS, CDR2 YYNGEE. The CDR3 region has the DNA TGTGCCAGCAGCGTAACCGACTATAGTTCAGATACGCAGTATTTT. Its protein product is CASSVTDYSSDTQYF.

The J gene is TRBJ2-1, the V gene TRBV6-1, with TRBD2 matching over 9 bases. V was clipped by 8 bases and J by 10 bases; unmatched bases: 3. Germline assignment: CDR1 MNHNS and CDR2 SASEGT. The CDR3 is 11 amino acids. The CDR3 region is CASWLAGEQFF. In nucleotides, the CDR3 is TGTGCCAGCTGGCTAGCGGGGGAGCAGTTCTTC.

J is TRBJ1-2 and V is TRBV10-3, with a possible D match to TRBD1 (5 bases). Germline V lookup: CDR1 ENHRY, CDR2 SYGVKD. The CDR3 covers 14 residues. Trimming cost V 4 bases and J 2 bases, with 11 bases left between them. The CDR3 loop is CAISGQGKNYGYTF. The CDR3 DNA is TGTGCCATCAGTGGGCAGGGAAAGAACTATGGCTACACCTTC.

This rearrangement joins TRBV7-2 to TRBJ2-3; TRBD2 aligns across 7 bases. The CDR3 contains 14 residues. The trim removed 5 bases at V and 4 bases at J, leaving 6 bases unmatched. Germline V gene data show CDR1 as SGHTA and CDR2 as FQGNSA. CDR3 protein: CASSPRGVADTQYF. The CDR3 nucleotides are TGTGCCAGCAGCCCCCGGGGGGTCGCAGATACGCAGTATTTT.

The rearrangement links TRBV27 to TRBJ1-2; 11 bases fit TRBD1. V trimming: 5 bases; J trimming: 8 bases; junction bases outside the gene matches: 10. CDR3 length: 15 amino acids. Germline CDR1 and CDR2: MNHEY and SMNVEV (reference sequence). DNA of the CDR3: TGTGCCAGCAGTATAACCGGGACAGGGGGTCTCGGCTACACCTTC. It is translated as CASSITGTGGLGYTF.

The genes are TRBV4-1 and TRBJ2-5, with a tentative D call TRBD1 (6 bases). The CDR3 runs 15 residues. Germline V CDR1 and CDR2: MGHRA, YSYEKL. V lost 1 base and J 1 base, leaving 10 bases between the germline ends. This CDR3 is CASSQVWDTQETQYF. CDR3 nucleotide sequence: TGCGCCAGCAGCCAAGTCTGGGACACCCAAGAGACCCAGTACTTC.

This clone has only one observation. This sequence joins TRBV28 and TRBJ1-1, with D possibly TRBD1 on 6 matching bases. The germline V gene has CDR1 MDHEN and CDR2 SYDVKM. There are 16 residues in the CDR3. V was trimmed by 5 bases and J by 1 base, leaving 17 bases between them. CDR3 residues: CASSPTGFAGNTEAFF. The CDR3 nucleotides read TGTGCCAGCAGTCCAACAGGGTTTGCGGGGAACACTGAAGCTTTCTTT.

DNA of the CDR3: TGTGCCAGCAGCGTAGACAGGACTAGCGGCTACAATGAGCAGTTCTTC. Translation: CASSVDRTSGYNEQFF. This chain links TRBV9 with TRBJ2-1, with TRBD2 matching over 10 bases. J was trimmed by 3 bases and V by 0 bases; bases with no gene match: 3. The length of the CDR3 is 16 residues. Germline V gene lookup returns CDR1 SGDLS and CDR2 YYNGEE.

V is TRBV7-2 and J is TRBJ1-2; a possible D gene is TRBD1 (5 bases). The germline V gene has CDR1 SGHTA and CDR2 FQGNSA. This CDR3 is built from 12 residues. The V end lost 4 bases, the J end lost 7 bases, and 10 bases lay between the germline ends. CDR3 in amino acids: CASSSSGLGYTF. The CDR3, as DNA: TGTGCCAGCAGCTCCTCAGGGCTTGGCTACACCTTC. The whole variable domain, filled in from reference TRBV7-2 and TRBJ1-2, reads GAGVSQSPSNKVTEKGKDVELRCDPISGHTALYWYRQSLGQGLEFLIYFQGNSAPDKSGLPSDRFSAERTGGSVSTLTIQRTQQEDSAVYLCASSSSGLGYTFGSGTRLTVV.

The V call is TRBV28, the J call TRBJ1-1, with 8 bases matching TRBD1. With 8 bases clipped from V and 5 bases from J, the junction kept 13 bases outside the gene matches. Per the germline V gene, CDR1 is MDHEN and CDR2 is SYDVKM. The CDR3 runs to 15 residues. CDR3 nucleotide sequence: TGTGCCAGCTGGGGTCAAACAGGGGGTCCTACTGAAGCTTTCTTT. Amino acid sequence: CASWGQTGGPTEAFF.

The chain combines TRBV11-3 with TRBJ2-1; no firm D call. V lost 0 bases and J 5 bases, leaving 5 bases between the germline ends. CDR1 is SGHNT and CDR2 is YENEEA in the germline V gene. The CDR3 sequence is 13 residues long. The CDR3: CASSLDSNNEQFF. The CDR3 DNA sequence: TGTGCCAGCAGCTTAGATAGTAACAATGAGCAGTTCTTC.

The gene calls are TRBV14 and TRBJ2-7; D remains unclear. Trimming stripped 3 bases from V and 0 bases from J, with 3 bases between. The CDR3 consists of 12 residues. Germline values: CDR1 SGHDN, CDR2 FVKESK. CDR3 protein: CASSHLSYEQYF. CDR3 DNA sequence: TGTGCCAGCAGCCACCTCTCCTACGAGCAGTACTTC.

This clone was seen once. The rearrangement uses TRBV2 and TRBJ2-7, with 7 bases identical to TRBD2. Per germline, CDR1 SNHLY and CDR2 FYNNEI. Trimming cost V 7 bases and J 0 bases; bases outside gene matches: 3. CDR3 length: 13 residues. Written as DNA, the CDR3 is TGTGCCAGCAAGACTAGCCGCTCCTACGAGCAGTACTTC. Protein product: CASKTSRSYEQYF.

The genes are TRBV6-6 and TRBJ1-1; the match to TRBD1 covers 9 bases. There are 15 residues in the CDR3. CDR1 and CDR2 (germline): MNHNY, SVGAGI (reference sequence). Germline trimming cut 6 bases from V and 5 bases from J; bases unmatched to any gene: 10. The CDR3 region is CASRPPGTGTTEAFF. The CDR3 nucleotides read TGTGCCAGCAGACCCCCGGGGACAGGGACGACTGAAGCTTTCTTT.

The genes are TRBV29-1 and TRBJ2-1; TRBD1 aligns across 9 bases. The V gene end was trimmed by 3 bases and the J gene end by 7 bases; junction bases not matched to a gene: 7. From germline, CDR1 is SQVTM and CDR2 ANQGSEA. This CDR3 has 14 amino acids. This CDR3 is CSVEDRGLWNEQFF. The CDR3 DNA is TGCAGCGTTGAGGACAGGGGCCTTTGGAATGAGCAGTTCTTC.

This clone was recorded only once. The chain couples TRBV11-2 to TRBJ2-7; a weak D match, TRBD1 (5 bases). From germline, CDR1 is SGHAT and CDR2 FQNNGV. Trimming removed 4 bases at V and 0 bases at J, with 13 bases between. The CDR3 runs to 15 residues. The CDR3 DNA reads as TGTGCCAGCAGCTCCCCAGGGCGCTACTCCTACGAGCAGTACTTC. The encoded protein is CASSSPGRYSYEQYF.

The chain uses TRBV30 and TRBJ2-2, with 11 bases identical to TRBD2. With V trimmed by 3 bases and J by 7 bases, 4 bases remained unmatched. This CDR3 has 14 amino acids. Germline V gene lookup returns CDR1 GTSNPN and CDR2 SVGIG (reference sequence). CDR3: CAWSPTSGIGELFF. CDR3 DNA: TGTGCCTGGAGCCCGACTAGCGGGATCGGGGAGCTGTTTTTT.

The chain links TRBV27 to TRBJ2-2; no firm D call. Germline V lookup: CDR1 MNHEY, CDR2 SMNVEV (reference sequence). The V end was cut by 4 bases, the J end by 4 bases, with 10 bases between. This CDR3 contains 14 residues. CDR3 amino acids: CASSSGFATGELFF. The CDR3 DNA sequence: TGTGCCAGCAGTTCAGGTTTCGCCACCGGGGAGCTGTTTTTT.